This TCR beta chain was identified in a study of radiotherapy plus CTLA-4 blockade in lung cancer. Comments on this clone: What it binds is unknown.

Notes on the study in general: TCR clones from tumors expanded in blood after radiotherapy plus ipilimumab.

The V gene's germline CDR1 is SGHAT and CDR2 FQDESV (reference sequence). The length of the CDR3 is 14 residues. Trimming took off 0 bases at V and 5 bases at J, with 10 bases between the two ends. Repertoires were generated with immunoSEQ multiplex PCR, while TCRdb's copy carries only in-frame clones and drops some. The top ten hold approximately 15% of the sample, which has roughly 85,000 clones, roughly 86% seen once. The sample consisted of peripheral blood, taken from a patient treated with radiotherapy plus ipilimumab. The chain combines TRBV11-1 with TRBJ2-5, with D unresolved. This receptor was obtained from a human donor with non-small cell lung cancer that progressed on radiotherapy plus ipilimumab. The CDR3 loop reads CASSLAGLSETQYF. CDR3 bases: TGTGCCAGCAGCTTAGCGGGCTTGTCGGAGACCCAGTACTTC.